This TCR beta chain emerged from a study of CD8 T cells in Susac syndrome. Germline lookup yields CDR1 MNHEY and CDR2 SVGAGI. CDR3 length: 13 residues. Deletions cut 2 bases from V and 4 bases from J, with 8 bases between. Reverse transcription of about 0.45 to 1 ug RNA was carried out with random hexamers. An immunoSEQ multiplex PCR amplified TCR beta CDR3 over 54 Vbeta and 13 Jbeta. TCRdb itself ran the immunoSEQ multiplex PCR reads through MiXCR, one entry per CDR3 protein. The sample has about 190,000 distinct CDR3 sequences, roughly 92% seen once. The chain carries TRBV6-5 and TRBJ1-2; unclear D gene. The sequence was collected from a human donor in good health. Sequencing was done on a sample of CD4+ T cells from PBMCs. CDR3 coding DNA: TGTGCCAGCAGTTACGGGTTAACCTATGGCTACACCTTC. Translation: CASSYGLTYGYTF.